Below, one T cell receptor (beta chain) is given with its context. When replicate PCRs were run on unsorted PBMC, they used approximately 300 ng DNA, 25,000 to 30,000 T cell genomes. The table came from immunoSEQ multiplex PCR; TCRdb's copy has only in-frame clones and leaves some out. This repertoire shows approximately 500,000 clones, roughly 78% found once; its top ten account for 13%. This sample was included in a study of shared clonotypes between healthy human individuals. Across the study: Those who served as donors were a couple of women and three men between the ages of 18 and 49.

Sequencing input: PBMCs. The receptor was isolated from a woman in her 40s in good health. Some clones in this sample may be carry-over from other donors' samples.

The CDR3 spells CASLARSGMNTEAFF. In DNA form, the CDR3 reads TGTGCCAGCCTAGCCCGGTCAGGGATGAACACTGAAGCTTTCTTT. The gene calls are TRBV28 and TRBJ1-1; possible D gene TRBD1, 5 bases. CDR3 length: 15 residues. Germline V gene sequence: CDR1 MDHEN, CDR2 SYDVKM. V lost 8 bases, J lost 0 bases, and 16 bases lay in between.